This T cell receptor beta chain was sequenced in a study of cytomegalovirus exposure and HLA in healthy donors. As for the study in general: Sequencing of 150 million to 200 million T cells in an earlier analysis found 100 million to 140 million unique TCR beta sequences.

Unrecorded immune exposures were likely, despite nominal health at sampling. The CDR3 has 15 amino acids. CDR1 and CDR2 (germline): SGHRS, YFSETQ. The V end lost 4 bases, the J end lost 0 bases, and 13 bases lay between the germline ends. General study points: In a later analysis, common viral pathogens appeared linked to several of the most significant clusters. The authors later found most CMV-associated TCR beta chains appeared HLA-restricted.

The PCR had 60 Vbeta and 13 Jbeta primers. Clones were sequenced by immunoSEQ multiplex PCR, and TCRdb holds only the in-frame ones, with some missing. The profile shows 75,000 to 80,000 clones, about 66% of them singletons. This clone was seen a handful of times. Its matching antigen is unknown. The sample was PBMCs. This clonotype originated in a man between 60 and 70 years old in good health and CMV-seropositive. The chain joins TRBV5-1 to TRBJ1-1; a weak D match, TRBD1 (5 bases). CDR3 region: CASSPGGVVNTEAFF. Written as DNA, the CDR3 is TGCGCCAGCAGCCCTGGGGGGGTTGTGAACACTGAAGCTTTCTTT.